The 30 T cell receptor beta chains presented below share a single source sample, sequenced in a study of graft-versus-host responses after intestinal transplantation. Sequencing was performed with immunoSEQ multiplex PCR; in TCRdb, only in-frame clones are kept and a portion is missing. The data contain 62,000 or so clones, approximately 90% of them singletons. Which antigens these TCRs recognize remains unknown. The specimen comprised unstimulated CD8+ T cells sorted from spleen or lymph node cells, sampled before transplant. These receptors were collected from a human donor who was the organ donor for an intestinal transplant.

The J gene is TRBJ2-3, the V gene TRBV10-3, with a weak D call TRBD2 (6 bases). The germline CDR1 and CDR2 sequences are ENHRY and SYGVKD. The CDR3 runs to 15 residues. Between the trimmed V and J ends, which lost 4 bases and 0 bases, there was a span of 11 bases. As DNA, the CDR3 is TGTGCCATCAGTGTAAGGCGGGGCAGCACAGATACGCAGTATTTT. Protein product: CAISVRRGSTDTQYF.

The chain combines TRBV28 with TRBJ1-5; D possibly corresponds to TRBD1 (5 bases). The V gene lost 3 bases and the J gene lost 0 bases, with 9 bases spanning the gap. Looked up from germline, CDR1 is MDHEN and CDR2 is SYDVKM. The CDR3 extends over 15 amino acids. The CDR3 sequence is CASSFGGYSNQPQHF. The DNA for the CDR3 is TGTGCCAGCAGTTTCGGGGGTTATAGCAATCAGCCCCAGCATTTT.

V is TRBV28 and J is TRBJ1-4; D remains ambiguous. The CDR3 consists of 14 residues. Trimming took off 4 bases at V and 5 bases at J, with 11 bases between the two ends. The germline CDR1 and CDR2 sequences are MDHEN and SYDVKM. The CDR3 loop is CASSSQKENEKLFF. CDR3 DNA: TGTGCCAGCAGTTCTCAGAAGGAGAATGAAAAACTGTTTTTT.

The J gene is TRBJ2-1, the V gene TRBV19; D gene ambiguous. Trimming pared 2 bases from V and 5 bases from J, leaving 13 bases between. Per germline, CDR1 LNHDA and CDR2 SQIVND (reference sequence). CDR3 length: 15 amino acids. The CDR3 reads CASSIWVGQDNEQFF. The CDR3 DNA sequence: TGTGCCAGTAGTATATGGGTGGGCCAAGACAATGAGCAGTTCTTC.

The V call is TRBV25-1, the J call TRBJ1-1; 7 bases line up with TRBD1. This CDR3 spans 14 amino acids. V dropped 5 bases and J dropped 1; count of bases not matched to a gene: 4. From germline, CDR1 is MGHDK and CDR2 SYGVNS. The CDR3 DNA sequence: TGTGCCAGCAGTTCAGGGACAGCGAACACTGAAGCTTTCTTT. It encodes CASSSGTANTEAFF.

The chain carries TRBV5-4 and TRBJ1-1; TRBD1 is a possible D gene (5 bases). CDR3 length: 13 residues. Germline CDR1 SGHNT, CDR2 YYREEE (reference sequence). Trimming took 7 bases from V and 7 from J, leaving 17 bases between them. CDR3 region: CASGRTGEREAFF. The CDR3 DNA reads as TGTGCCAGCGGCCGAACAGGAGAACGTGAAGCTTTCTTT.

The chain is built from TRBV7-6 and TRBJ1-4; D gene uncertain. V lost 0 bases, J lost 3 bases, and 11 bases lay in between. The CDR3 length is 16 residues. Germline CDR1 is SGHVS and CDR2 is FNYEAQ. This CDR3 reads CASSLASPVSNEKLFF. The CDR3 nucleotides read TGTGCCAGCAGCTTAGCTAGTCCGGTCTCTAATGAAAAACTGTTTTTT.

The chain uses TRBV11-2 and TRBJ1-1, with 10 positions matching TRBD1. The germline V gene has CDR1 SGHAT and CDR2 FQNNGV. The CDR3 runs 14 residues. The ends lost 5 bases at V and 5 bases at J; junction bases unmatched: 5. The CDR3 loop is CASSQTGGFTEAFF. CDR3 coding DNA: TGTGCCAGCAGCCAGACAGGGGGCTTTACTGAAGCTTTCTTT.

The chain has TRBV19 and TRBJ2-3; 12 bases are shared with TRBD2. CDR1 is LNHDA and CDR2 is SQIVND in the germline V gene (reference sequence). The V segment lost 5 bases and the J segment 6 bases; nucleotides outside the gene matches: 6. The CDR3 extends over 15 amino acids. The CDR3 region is CASSVLAGGPDTQYF. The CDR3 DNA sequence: TGTGCCAGTAGTGTCCTAGCGGGAGGGCCCGATACGCAGTATTTT.

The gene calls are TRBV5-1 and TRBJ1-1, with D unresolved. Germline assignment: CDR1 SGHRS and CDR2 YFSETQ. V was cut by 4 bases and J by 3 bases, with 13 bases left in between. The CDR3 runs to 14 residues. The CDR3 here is CASSAGLFDTEAFF. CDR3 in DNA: TGCGCCAGCAGCGCCGGACTGTTCGACACTGAAGCTTTCTTT.

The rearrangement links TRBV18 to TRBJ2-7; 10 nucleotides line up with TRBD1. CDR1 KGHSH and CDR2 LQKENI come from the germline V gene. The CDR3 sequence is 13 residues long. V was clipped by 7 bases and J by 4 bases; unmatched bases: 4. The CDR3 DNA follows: TGTGCCAGCTTACGGGACAGGGGTTACGAGCAGTACTTC. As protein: CASLRDRGYEQYF.

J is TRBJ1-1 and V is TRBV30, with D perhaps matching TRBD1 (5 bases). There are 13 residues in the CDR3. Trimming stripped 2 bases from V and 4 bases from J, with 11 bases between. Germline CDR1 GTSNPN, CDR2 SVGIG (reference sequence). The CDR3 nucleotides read TGTGCCTGGAGTCATCAGGGTATCACTGAAGCTTTCTTT. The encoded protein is CAWSHQGITEAFF.

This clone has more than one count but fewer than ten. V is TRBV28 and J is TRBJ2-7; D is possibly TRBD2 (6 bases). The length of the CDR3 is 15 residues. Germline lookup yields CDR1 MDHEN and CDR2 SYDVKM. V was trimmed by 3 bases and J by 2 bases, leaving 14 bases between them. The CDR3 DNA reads TGTGCCAGCAGTTTTCTGGGGGGTTCGACCTACGAGCAGTACTTC. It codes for CASSFLGGSTYEQYF. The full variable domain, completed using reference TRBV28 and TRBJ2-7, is DVKVTQSSRYLVKRTGEKVFLECVQDMDHENMFWYRQDPGLGLRLIYFSYDVKMKEKGDIPEGYSVSREKKERFSLILESASTNQTSMYLCASSFLGGSTYEQYFGPGTRLTVT.

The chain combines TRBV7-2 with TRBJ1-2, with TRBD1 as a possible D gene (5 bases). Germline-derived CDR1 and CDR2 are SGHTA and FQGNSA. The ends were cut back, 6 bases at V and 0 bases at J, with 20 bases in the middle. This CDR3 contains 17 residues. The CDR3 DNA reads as TGTGCCAGCAGGGACATAACCAGGGTGGGAACTAACTATGGCTACACCTTC. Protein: CASRDITRVGTNYGYTF.

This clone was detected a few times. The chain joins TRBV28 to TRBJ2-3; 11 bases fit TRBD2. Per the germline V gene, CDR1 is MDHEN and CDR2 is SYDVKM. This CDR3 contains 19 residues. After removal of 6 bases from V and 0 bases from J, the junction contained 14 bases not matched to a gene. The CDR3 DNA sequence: TGTGCCAGCAGCCCCCCCTTGGGGGTAGCGGGAGGGAGCACAGATACGCAGTATTTT. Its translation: CASSPPLGVAGGSTDTQYF.

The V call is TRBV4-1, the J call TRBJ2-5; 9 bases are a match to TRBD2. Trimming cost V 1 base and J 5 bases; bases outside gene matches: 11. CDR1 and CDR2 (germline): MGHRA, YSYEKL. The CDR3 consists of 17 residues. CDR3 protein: CASSQGPAGGAGETQYF. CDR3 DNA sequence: TGCGCCAGCAGCCAAGGTCCGGCGGGAGGGGCGGGGGAGACCCAGTACTTC.

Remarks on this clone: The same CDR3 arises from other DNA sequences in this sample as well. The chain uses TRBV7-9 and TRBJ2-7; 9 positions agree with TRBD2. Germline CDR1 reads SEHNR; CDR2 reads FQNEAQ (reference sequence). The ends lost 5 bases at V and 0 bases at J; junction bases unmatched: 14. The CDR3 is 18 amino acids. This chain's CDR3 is CASSDDVTSGWSSYEQYF. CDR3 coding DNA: TGTGCCAGCAGCGATGATGTTACTAGCGGGTGGAGCTCCTACGAGCAGTACTTC.

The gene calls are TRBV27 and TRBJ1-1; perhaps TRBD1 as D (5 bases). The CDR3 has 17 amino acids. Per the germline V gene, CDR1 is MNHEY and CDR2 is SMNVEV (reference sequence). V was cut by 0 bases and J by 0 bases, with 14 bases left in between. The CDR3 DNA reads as TGTGCCAGCAGTTTATCGTCAGGGAACCTCATGAACACTGAAGCTTTCTTT. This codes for CASSLSSGNLMNTEAFF.

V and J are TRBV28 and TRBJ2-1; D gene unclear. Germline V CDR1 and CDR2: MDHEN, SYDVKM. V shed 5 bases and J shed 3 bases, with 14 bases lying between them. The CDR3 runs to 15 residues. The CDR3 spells CASSRPPTYYNEQFF. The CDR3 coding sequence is TGTGCCAGCAGTCGCCCACCAACCTACTACAATGAGCAGTTCTTC.

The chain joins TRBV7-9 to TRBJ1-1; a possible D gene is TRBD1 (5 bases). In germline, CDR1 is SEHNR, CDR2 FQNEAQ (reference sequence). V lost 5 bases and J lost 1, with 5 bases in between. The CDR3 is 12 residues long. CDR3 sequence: CASSTGNTEAFF. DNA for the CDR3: TGTGCCAGCAGCACAGGGAACACTGAAGCTTTCTTT. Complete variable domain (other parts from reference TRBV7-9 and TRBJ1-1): DTGVSQNPRHKITKRGQNVTFRCDPISEHNRLYWYRQTLGQGPEFLTYFQNEAQLEKSRLLSDRFSAERPKGSFSTLEIQRTEQGDSAMYLCASSTGNTEAFFGQGTRLTVV.

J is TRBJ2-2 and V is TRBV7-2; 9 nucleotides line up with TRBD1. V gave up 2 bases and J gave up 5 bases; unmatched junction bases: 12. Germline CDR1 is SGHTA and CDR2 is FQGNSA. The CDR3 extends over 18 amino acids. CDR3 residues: CASSLRGQGQGRTGELFF. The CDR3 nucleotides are TGTGCCAGCAGCTTAAGGGGGCAAGGACAGGGGCGGACCGGGGAGCTGTTTTTT.

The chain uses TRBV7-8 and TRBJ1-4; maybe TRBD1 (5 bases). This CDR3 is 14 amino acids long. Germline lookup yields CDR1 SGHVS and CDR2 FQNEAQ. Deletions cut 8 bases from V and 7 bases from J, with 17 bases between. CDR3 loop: CASALRGHSEKLFF. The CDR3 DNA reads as TGTGCCAGCGCCCTTAGGGGTCATAGTGAAAAACTGTTTTTT.

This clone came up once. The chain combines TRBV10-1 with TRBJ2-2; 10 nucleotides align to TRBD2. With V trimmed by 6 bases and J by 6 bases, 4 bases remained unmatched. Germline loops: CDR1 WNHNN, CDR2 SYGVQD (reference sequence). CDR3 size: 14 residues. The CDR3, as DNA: TGCGCCAGCAGCAAGACTAGCGGGCCCGGGGAGCTGTTTTTT. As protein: CASSKTSGPGELFF.

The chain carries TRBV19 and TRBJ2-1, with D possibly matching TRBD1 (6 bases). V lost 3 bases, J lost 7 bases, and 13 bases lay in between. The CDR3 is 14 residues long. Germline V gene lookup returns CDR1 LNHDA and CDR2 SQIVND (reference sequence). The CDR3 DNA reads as TGTGCCAGTAGTATTCTGCTAGGGGGAAATGAGCAGTTCTTC. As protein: CASSILLGGNEQFF.

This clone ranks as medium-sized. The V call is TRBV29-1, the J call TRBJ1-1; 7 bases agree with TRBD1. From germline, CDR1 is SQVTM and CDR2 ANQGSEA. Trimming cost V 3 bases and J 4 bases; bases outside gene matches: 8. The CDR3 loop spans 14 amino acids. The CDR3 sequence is CSVEVRQGGTEAFF. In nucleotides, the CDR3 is TGCAGCGTTGAGGTTAGACAGGGTGGCACTGAAGCTTTCTTT. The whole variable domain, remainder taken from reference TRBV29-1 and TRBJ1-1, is SAVISQKPSRDICQRGTSLTIQCQVDSQVTMMFWYRQQPGQSLTLIATANQGSEATYESGFVIDKFPISRPNLTFSTLTVSNMSPEDSSIYLCSVEVRQGGTEAFFGQGTRLTVV.

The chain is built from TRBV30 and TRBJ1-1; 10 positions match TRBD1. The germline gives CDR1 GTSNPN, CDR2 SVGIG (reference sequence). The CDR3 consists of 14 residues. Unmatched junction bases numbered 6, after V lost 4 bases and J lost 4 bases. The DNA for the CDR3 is TGTGCCTGGATTTCCGGGACAGGGGCCACTGAAGCTTTCTTT. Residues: CAWISGTGATEAFF.

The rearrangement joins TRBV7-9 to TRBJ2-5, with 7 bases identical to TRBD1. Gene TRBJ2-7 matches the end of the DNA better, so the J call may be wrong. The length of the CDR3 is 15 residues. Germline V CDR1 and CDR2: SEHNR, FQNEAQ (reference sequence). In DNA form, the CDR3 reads TGTGCCAGCAGCTCCCCGACAGGGTCGGCGTACGAGCAGTACTTC. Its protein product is CASSSPTGSAYEQYF.

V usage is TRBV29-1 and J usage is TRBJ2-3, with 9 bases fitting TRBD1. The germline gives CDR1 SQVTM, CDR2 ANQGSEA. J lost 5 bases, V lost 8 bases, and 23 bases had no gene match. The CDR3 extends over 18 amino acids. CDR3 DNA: TGCAGCCTAACCCTAGGGTCGGGACAGGGCCTTACCCGAGATACGCAGTATTTT. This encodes CSLTLGSGQGLTRDTQYF.

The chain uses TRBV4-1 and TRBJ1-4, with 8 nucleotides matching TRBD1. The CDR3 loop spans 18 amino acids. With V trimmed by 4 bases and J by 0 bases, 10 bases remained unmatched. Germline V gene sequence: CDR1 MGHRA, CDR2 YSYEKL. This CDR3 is CASSPKPAGGSTNEKLFF. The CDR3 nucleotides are TGCGCCAGCAGCCCCAAGCCGGCAGGGGGCTCAACTAATGAAAAACTGTTTTTT.

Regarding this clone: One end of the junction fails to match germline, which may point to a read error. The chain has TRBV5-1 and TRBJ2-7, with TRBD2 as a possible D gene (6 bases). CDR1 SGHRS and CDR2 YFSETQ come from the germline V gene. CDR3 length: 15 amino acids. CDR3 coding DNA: TGCGCCAGCAGCTTGGCCGACAGCGGGCTCCTGCCACGGGACTTC. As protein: CASSLADSGLLPRDF.